This entry lists 27 T cell receptor beta chains sequenced from one sample in a study of T cells in lung cancer brain metastases. The protocol was immunoSEQ multiplex PCR, while the TCRdb copy is restricted to in-frame clones and leaves out a portion. Among 5,600 or so clones, around four fifths were seen once, and the ten largest hold 6.2%. Sequencing was done on a sample of tumor tissue from a brain metastasis. These receptors all stem from a man aged 45-65 years with non-small cell lung cancer that had spread to the brain.

The V and J genes are TRBV5-4 and TRBJ2-3, with TRBD1 matching 8 bases. The CDR3 sequence is 16 residues long. V trimming: 3 bases; J trimming: 0 bases; junction bases outside the gene matches: 6. The germline V gene has CDR1 SGHNT and CDR2 YYREEE (reference sequence). The CDR3 reads CASSSIYRGSTDTQYF. CDR3 DNA: TGTGCCAGCAGCTCCATTTACAGGGGGAGCACAGATACGCAGTATTTT. Full variable domain (outside the CDR3, taken from reference TRBV5-4 and TRBJ2-3): ETGVTQSPTHLIKTRGQQVTLRCSSQSGHNTVSWYQQALGQGPQFIFQYYREEENGRGNFPPRFSGLQFPNYSSELNVNALELDDSALYLCASSSIYRGSTDTQYFGPGTRLTVL.

The CDR3 DNA sequence: TGTGCCAGTAGTATGTCGACAGTTATTACCTACGAGCAGTACTTC. Its protein product is CASSMSTVITYEQYF. This rearrangement joins TRBV19 to TRBJ2-7; TRBD1 might be the D (5 bases). The CDR3 contains 15 residues. The germline gives CDR1 LNHDA, CDR2 SQIVND (reference sequence). Trimming removed 3 bases at V and 2 bases at J, with 14 bases between.

The chain combines TRBV10-3 with TRBJ2-2; D uncertain. Trimming cost V 3 bases and J 3 bases, with 8 bases left between them. CDR1 ENHRY and CDR2 SYGVKD come from the germline V gene. There are 14 residues in the CDR3. CDR3 in DNA: TGTGCCATCAGTGATCCCGGTTACACCGGGGAGCTGTTTTTT. Its protein product is CAISDPGYTGELFF.

Of note for this clone: The junction does not match germline at one end; this may be a read error. The chain recombines TRBV5-3 with TRBJ1-3, with D maybe TRBD1 (5 bases). TRBV5-3 is treated as an ORF (open reading frame) with a function not yet certain. The CDR3 extends over 18 amino acids. This chain's CDR3 is CARSSHASGRGGGNTIYF. CDR3 sequence (DNA): TGTGCCAGAAGCTCCCACGCCTCGGGGAGGGGTGGTGGAAATACCATATATTTT.

The gene calls are TRBV2 and TRBJ1-2; no definite D call. V shed 7 bases and J shed 0 bases, with 6 bases lying between them. CDR1 is SNHLY, CDR2 FYNNEI, per germline. The CDR3 covers 12 residues. CDR3 sequence: CASTPANYGYTF. In DNA, the CDR3 is TGTGCCAGCACGCCAGCTAACTATGGCTACACCTTC.

V and J are TRBV30 and TRBJ2-2; D gene ambiguous. The CDR3 is made up of 13 amino acids. Trimming removed 6 bases from V and 4 bases from J, with 12 bases in between. Per the germline V gene, CDR1 is GTSNPN and CDR2 is SVGIG (reference sequence). The CDR3 reads CACGSPITGELFF. In DNA, the CDR3 is TGTGCCTGCGGGTCTCCGATCACCGGGGAGCTGTTTTTT.

The gene calls are TRBV18 and TRBJ2-3; 10 bases map to TRBD1. CDR1 is KGHSH, CDR2 LQKENI, per germline. The CDR3 is 15 residues long. With 0 bases clipped from V and 3 bases from J, the junction kept 0 bases outside the gene matches. CDR3 region: CASSPPGQGTDTQYF. The DNA of the CDR3 is TGTGCCAGCTCACCACCGGGACAGGGGACAGATACGCAGTATTTT.

The rearrangement uses TRBV2 and TRBJ1-6; no firm D call. V lost 2 bases to trimming and J lost 5 bases, with 7 bases between them. Per the germline V gene, CDR1 is SNHLY and CDR2 is FYNNEI. The CDR3 extends over 14 amino acids. As DNA, the CDR3 is TGTGCCAGCAGTGAAATGGGGAATAATTCACCCCTCCACTTT. This codes for CASSEMGNNSPLHF.

The chain recombines TRBV6-1 with TRBJ2-7; D gene unclear. V was trimmed by 4 bases and J by 6 bases, leaving 13 bases between them. The germline gives CDR1 MNHNS, CDR2 SASEGT. This CDR3 spans 13 amino acids. CDR3 in amino acids: CASSGIGILEQYF. In DNA, the CDR3 is TGTGCCAGCAGTGGTATTGGTATACTCGAGCAGTACTTC.

V gene TRBV6-1 combines with J gene TRBJ2-7, with TRBD2 identical over 8 bases. Germline trimming cut 4 bases from V and 7 bases from J; bases unmatched to any gene: 12. CDR1 and CDR2 (germline): MNHNS, SASEGT. The CDR3 sequence is 15 residues long. The CDR3 reads CASSGRGVPNLEQYF. CDR3 sequence (DNA): TGTGCCAGCAGTGGGCGGGGGGTACCCAACCTGGAGCAGTACTTC.

This clone was seen only once. This chain links TRBV6-4 with TRBJ2-2; maybe TRBD1 (6 bases). Germline loops: CDR1 MRHNA, CDR2 SNTAGT. There are 13 residues in the CDR3. Trimming stripped 5 bases from V and 3 bases from J, with 7 bases between. The CDR3 loop reads CASSNRDTGELFF. The CDR3 DNA reads as TGTGCCAGCAGTAACAGGGACACCGGGGAGCTGTTTTTT.

This sequence joins TRBV6-6 and TRBJ2-7, with 7 bases aligning to TRBD1. This CDR3 is 14 amino acids long. With 7 bases clipped from V and 0 bases from J, the junction kept 6 bases outside the gene matches. The V gene's germline CDR1 is MNHNY and CDR2 SVGAGI (reference sequence). The CDR3 coding sequence is TGTGCCAGCACTGGGGGACAGAACTCCTACGAGCAGTACTTC. This encodes CASTGGQNSYEQYF.

The chain employs TRBV30 and TRBJ1-2, with D unclear. CDR1 is GTSNPN and CDR2 is SVGIG in the germline V gene (reference sequence). The CDR3 sequence is 14 residues long. With 4 bases removed from V and 4 bases from J, the gap between germline ends came to 16 bases. Here the CDR3 DNA reads TGTGCCTGGAAACGGGAAGGGTGGGGCTATGGCTACACCTTC. Residues: CAWKREGWGYGYTF. The complete variable domain, with remaining parts taken from reference TRBV30 and TRBJ1-2, reads SQTIHQWPATLVQPVGSPLSLECTVEGTSNPNLYWYRQAAGRGLQLLFYSVGIGQISSEVPQNLSASRPQDRQFILSSKKLLLSDSGFYLCAWKREGWGYGYTFGSGTRLTVV.

The rearrangement uses TRBV4-3 and TRBJ1-2; unclear D gene. The length of the CDR3 is 13 residues. V was trimmed by 2 bases and J by 5 bases, leaving 9 bases between them. Germline-derived CDR1 and CDR2 are LGHNA and YSLEER. CDR3 in DNA: TGCGCCAGCAGCCAAACCAGTAGTTATGGCTACACCTTC. Amino acids: CASSQTSSYGYTF.

In regard to this clone: One end of the junction fails to match germline, which may point to a read error. This same CDR3 is encoded by further DNA sequences in the sample. The genes are TRBV4-1 and TRBJ2-3; perhaps TRBD1 as D (5 bases). CDR1 is MGHRA, CDR2 YSYEKL, per germline. This CDR3 spans 16 amino acids. The CDR3 sequence is CASSRTPDSSTDTQYF. For the CDR3, the DNA is TGTGCCAGCAGCCGTACCCCCGACAGTTCGACAGATACGCAGTATTTT.

This clone appeared a few times. The chain couples TRBV18 to TRBJ2-1; 11 bases are a match to TRBD2. The germline CDR1 and CDR2 sequences are KGHSH and LQKENI. This CDR3 is built from 14 residues. V dropped 1 base and J dropped 8; count of bases not matched to a gene: 1. The CDR3 sequence: CASSPLAGGHEQFF. The CDR3 DNA is TGTGCCAGCTCACCACTAGCGGGGGGGCATGAGCAGTTCTTC.

In DNA, the CDR3 is TGTGCCAGCAGCTCCACGGGCGATTCGGAGACCCAGTACTTC. Translation gives CASSSTGDSETQYF. The chain is built from TRBV7-2 and TRBJ2-5; D is ambiguous. Germline-derived CDR1 and CDR2 are SGHTA and FQGNSA. This CDR3 spans 14 amino acids. The V end lost 4 bases, the J end lost 5 bases, and 14 bases lay between the germline ends.

This chain connects TRBV5-4 to TRBJ1-4; no reliable D call. Germline CDR1 is SGHNT and CDR2 is YYREEE (reference sequence). The CDR3 runs to 15 residues. V was trimmed by 4 bases and J by 2 bases, leaving 12 bases between them. CDR3 protein: CASSIFGRTNEKLFF. CDR3 sequence (DNA): TGTGCCAGCAGCATTTTCGGGAGGACTAATGAAAAACTGTTTTTT.

There are a few counts of this clone. The V and J genes are TRBV6-5 and TRBJ1-1; D ambiguous. Germline CDR1 and CDR2: MNHEY and SVGAGI. CDR3 size: 16 residues. V lost 4 bases and J lost 3, with 18 bases in between. The CDR3 here is CASSFGRYFSHTEAFF. The CDR3 DNA sequence: TGTGCCAGCAGTTTCGGCAGGTACTTCTCCCACACTGAAGCTTTCTTT.

Points on this clone: Other nucleotide sequences in the sample specify the same CDR3. The rearrangement joins TRBV6-6 to TRBJ1-2, with 9 bases aligning to TRBD1. The CDR3 length is 13 residues. V shed 6 bases and J 3 bases; nucleotides not matched to a gene: 2. Germline V CDR1 and CDR2: MNHNY, SVGAGI (reference sequence). The CDR3 sequence is CASSRQGDYGYTF. DNA for the CDR3: TGTGCCAGCAGCCGACAGGGGGACTATGGCTACACCTTC.

On this clone: Distinct nucleotide sequences in the sample also encode this CDR3. The chain joins TRBV6-6 to TRBJ1-2; TRBD1 agrees at 7 bases. CDR1 and CDR2 from the germline V gene are MNHNY and SVGAGI (reference sequence). CDR3 length equals 11 residues. The CDR3 sequence: CAAGGAYGYTF. The CDR3 DNA is TGTGCGGCAGGGGGGGCTTATGGCTACACCTTC.

This clone was observed a handful of times. The chain uses TRBV5-4 and TRBJ1-1, with 9 nucleotides matching TRBD1. With V trimmed by 6 bases and J by 3 bases, 6 bases remained unmatched. The V gene's germline CDR1 is SGHNT and CDR2 YYREEE (reference sequence). The CDR3 has 14 amino acids. The CDR3 sequence is CASKIDRGYTEAFF. The CDR3 coding sequence is TGTGCCAGCAAGATTGACAGGGGGTACACTGAAGCTTTCTTT. The full variable domain, in which reference TRBV5-4 and TRBJ1-1 provide the parts outside the CDR3, is ETGVTQSPTHLIKTRGQQVTLRCSSQSGHNTVSWYQQALGQGPQFIFQYYREEENGRGNFPPRFSGLQFPNYSSELNVNALELDDSALYLCASKIDRGYTEAFFGQGTRLTVV.

The genes are TRBV5-4 and TRBJ1-2, with D uncertain. The CDR3 has 14 residues. Looked up from germline, CDR1 is SGHNT and CDR2 is YYREEE (reference sequence). V was pared by 2 bases and J by 2 bases, with 10 bases between. CDR3 in DNA: TGTGCCAGCAGCTTTTTCCTACAGAACTATGGCTACACCTTC. Translated, it gives CASSFFLQNYGYTF.

The chain recombines TRBV9 with TRBJ1-1, with 7 bases that match TRBD1. There are 14 residues in the CDR3. Germline values: CDR1 SGDLS, CDR2 YYNGEE. The ends lost 4 bases at V and 2 bases at J; junction bases unmatched: 5. CDR3 loop: CASSRQGQNTEAFF. The DNA for the CDR3 is TGTGCCAGCAGCAGACAGGGCCAAAACACTGAAGCTTTCTTT.

The V call is TRBV19, the J call TRBJ2-1; maybe TRBD1 (6 bases). The CDR3 spans 14 residues. Germline loops: CDR1 LNHDA, CDR2 SQIVND (reference sequence). Trimming shortened V by 7 bases and J by 2 bases, and 12 bases separated the two germline ends. CDR3 sequence: CASNQGSPYNEQFF. The CDR3 nucleotides read TGTGCCAGTAACCAGGGGTCACCCTACAATGAGCAGTTCTTC.

In its sample, this clone was seen once. The J gene is TRBJ2-4, the V gene TRBV2; D unclear. Germline V CDR1 and CDR2: SNHLY, FYNNEI. With 7 bases removed from V and 6 bases from J, the gap between germline ends came to 7 bases. This CDR3 contains 11 residues. The CDR3 sequence is CASTNLNIQYF. The CDR3 region has the DNA TGTGCCAGCACTAATTTAAACATTCAGTACTTC.

The chain carries TRBV25-1 and TRBJ1-1; a weak D match, TRBD1 (6 bases). Germline loops: CDR1 MGHDK, CDR2 SYGVNS. The CDR3 covers 12 residues. V was clipped by 1 base and J by 14 bases, with 14 bases between them. The CDR3 DNA sequence: TGTGCCAGCAGTGAATTGGGGGCGGGCGCGTTCTTT. Translation gives CASSELGAGAFF.